These T cell receptor beta chains were read from a single sample in a study of OX40 agonist ivuxolimab in advanced cancers. Using immunoSEQ multiplex PCR, the repertoire was profiled, and TCRdb retains in-frame clones only, with some absent. The repertoire holds about 22,000 clones, with 84% as singletons. The sequenced sample was CD4+ or CD8+ T cells sorted from blood, obtained in a trial of the OX40 agonist ivuxolimab. The source of these receptors is an adult with an advanced solid tumor such as melanoma, head and neck, liver or kidney cancer. Each CDR3 is given with its conserved first and last residue. A D gene is named only where the DNA matches it firmly. The size field is filled for only some rows; it gives once, few, many or a size class.

j_call v_call d_call clone_size cdr3_nt cdr3_aa
TRBJ2-7 TRBV27 TRBD1 . TGTGCCAGCAGTTTACCAGGGGGCTACGAGCAGTACTTC CASSLPGGYEQYF
TRBJ1-5 TRBV10-1 . . TGCGCCAGCAGTGAGTCCAAGAATCAGCCCCAGCATTTT CASSESKNQPQHF
TRBJ2-3 TRBV11-2 TRBD2 . TGTGCCAGCAGCTTAGGACTAGCGGGAAGCACAGATACGCAGTATTTT CASSLGLAGSTDTQYF
TRBJ2-2 TRBV6-1 TRBD2 . TGTGCCAGCAGTGTGGGACTAGGTATCACCGGGGAGCTGTTTTTT CASSVGLGITGELFF
TRBJ2-3 TRBV27 . once TGTGCCAGCAGTTCCACCGTCGAGGATACGCAGTATTTT CASSSTVEDTQYF
TRBJ1-2 TRBV6-1 TRBD1 . TGTGCCAGCAAGACTCCGGGACAGGAGATATGGGGCTACACCTTC CASKTPGQEIWGYTF
TRBJ2-5 TRBV27 TRBD1 . TGTGCCAGCAGTGCAGGGACAGGGCCCCAAGAGACCCAGTACTTC CASSAGTGPQETQYF
TRBJ2-7 TRBV21-1 . few TGTGCCAGCAGCAAAGGGAGGGACAGGGTAAGGGAGCAGTACTTC CASSKGRDRVREQYF
TRBJ2-1 TRBV27 TRBD2 . TGTGCCAGCAGTCCCCGACTAGCGGGAGGTGAGCAGTTCTTC CASSPRLAGGEQFF
TRBJ2-3 TRBV6-6 . . TGTGCCAGCAGTCCCCTTTATCGGGGAGATACGCAGTATTTT CASSPLYRGDTQYF
TRBJ1-1 TRBV15 . . TGTGCCACCAGCAGCAACCGACGGACTGAAGCTTTCTTT CATSSNRRTEAFF
TRBJ2-7 TRBV5-6 . . TGTGCCAGCAGCTCCCCGGCTTTCCTGAGCTCCTACGAGCAGTACTTC CASSSPAFLSSYEQYF
TRBJ2-5 TRBV9 . . TGTGCCAGCAGCGTAGCCGGCCACCAAGAGACCCAGTACTTC CASSVAGHQETQYF
TRBJ1-5 TRBV6-1 TRBD1 once TGTGCCAGCGGGGACAGGGCTAATCAGCCCCAGCATTTT CASGDRANQPQHF
TRBJ2-5 TRBV29-1 . . TGCAGCGTTGAAGAGCGGTCAGGGGTTTCAGAGACCCAGTACTTC CSVEERSGVSETQYF
TRBJ2-7 TRBV6-5 TRBD2 . TGTGCCAGCAGCCTGGGGGAGGGGGAGCAGTACTTC CASSLGEGEQYF
TRBJ2-7 TRBV19 . . TGTGCCAGTAGTATCGGTTCAAGGGAATACGAGCAGTACTTC CASSIGSREYEQYF
TRBJ2-1 TRBV14 . . TGTGCCAGCAGCCTGGACAGCTACAATGAGCAGTTCTTC CASSLDSYNEQFF
TRBJ2-7 TRBV27 TRBD2 . TGTGCCAGCAGTTTATGGGCTAGCGGGACCAACGAGCAGTACTTC CASSLWASGTNEQYF